This is a list of T cell receptor beta chains from one sample in a study of regulatory T cells in long-lasting Graves disease. TCRdb itself ran the multiplex PCR reads through MiXCR, one entry per CDR3 protein. The table includes hundreds of thousands of distinct CDR3 sequences, about 20% detected once. Sequencing was performed on peripheral blood mononuclear cells (PBMCs), taken when the disease was refractory, from a patient treated with antithyroid drugs. These receptors all come from a female donor with Graves disease. The CDR3 runs from the conserved cysteine through the conserved F or W. D genes are given only for firm matches.

J gene: TRBJ1-1
D gene: TRBD1
V gene: TRBV11-2
CDR3 protein: CASSLSTTGSEAFF

J gene: TRBJ2-3
D gene: .
V gene: TRBV12-3/TRBV12-4
CDR3 protein: CASSPGVDTQYF

J gene: TRBJ1-1
D gene: .
V gene: TRBV7-2
CDR3 protein: CASSRGRVDTEAFF

J gene: TRBJ2-3
D gene: .
V gene: TRBV20-1
CDR3 protein: CSALGLPGTDTQYF

J gene: TRBJ2-7
D gene: TRBD1
V gene: TRBV9
CDR3 protein: CASSSRGGTGGPYEQYF

J gene: TRBJ2-3
D gene: TRBD2
V gene: TRBV7-2
CDR3 protein: CASSTGLAGGSDTQYF

J gene: TRBJ2-7
D gene: TRBD1
V gene: TRBV5-1
CDR3 protein: CASRQPGQAWEQYF

J gene: TRBJ2-3
D gene: TRBD1
V gene: TRBV28
CDR3 protein: CASSVDRDGTDTQYF

J gene: TRBJ2-1
D gene: TRBD2
V gene: TRBV2
CDR3 protein: CASTRETSGTFF

J gene: TRBJ2-7
D gene: .
V gene: TRBV28
CDR3 protein: CASTPGHIPEQYF

J gene: TRBJ1-1
D gene: TRBD1
V gene: TRBV19
CDR3 protein: CASGTDRDYGNTEAFF

J gene: TRBJ2-5
D gene: TRBD2
V gene: TRBV27
CDR3 protein: CASKMSLAGQETQYF

J gene: TRBJ2-7
D gene: .
V gene: TRBV2
CDR3 protein: CASSEILAEQYF

J gene: TRBJ2-1
D gene: .
V gene: TRBV29-1
CDR3 protein: CSVEEVWNEQFF

J gene: TRBJ2-2
D gene: .
V gene: TRBV10-3
CDR3 protein: CAISESKGGELFF

J gene: TRBJ1-4
D gene: .
V gene: TRBV27
CDR3 protein: CASSLSPGTATNEELFF

J gene: TRBJ2-7
D gene: .
V gene: TRBV6-2/TRBV6-3
CDR3 protein: CASSYRGSPYEQYF

J gene: TRBJ2-7
D gene: TRBD1
V gene: TRBV12-3/TRBV12-4
CDR3 protein: CASSSPTGDLVHEQYF

J gene: TRBJ2-2
D gene: .
V gene: TRBV5-4
CDR3 protein: CASSRGWTSGAGELFF

J gene: TRBJ1-6
D gene: TRBD1
V gene: TRBV27
CDR3 protein: CASVTGGEYNSPLHF

J gene: TRBJ1-1
D gene: TRBD1
V gene: TRBV28
CDR3 protein: CASRGTGGSGTEAFF

J gene: TRBJ2-7
D gene: .
V gene: TRBV7-2
CDR3 protein: CASSLAPGPTGEQYF

J gene: TRBJ2-7
D gene: TRBD2
V gene: TRBV10-3
CDR3 protein: CAIRLAGPTDEQYF

J gene: TRBJ1-4
D gene: .
V gene: TRBV29-1
CDR3 protein: CSVVASGMDNEKLFF

J gene: TRBJ1-6
D gene: TRBD1
V gene: TRBV7-3
CDR3 protein: CASQRDRGDNSPLHF

J gene: TRBJ2-7
D gene: .
V gene: TRBV6-1
CDR3 protein: CASSVNWGEQYF

J gene: TRBJ1-1
D gene: .
V gene: TRBV20-1
CDR3 protein: CSASRGIMNTEAFF

J gene: TRBJ1-3
D gene: TRBD1
V gene: TRBV28
CDR3 protein: CATGGTGANTIYF

J gene: TRBJ2-2
D gene: .
V gene: TRBV6-6
CDR3 protein: CASSYSTTGELFF

J gene: TRBJ2-5
D gene: TRBD2
V gene: TRBV11-1
CDR3 protein: CASSPGRASGGAVETQYF

J gene: TRBJ1-5
D gene: .
V gene: TRBV19
CDR3 protein: CASSKGPDQPQHF

J gene: TRBJ1-2
D gene: .
V gene: TRBV30
CDR3 protein: CAWSPGGSYGYTF

J gene: TRBJ2-7
D gene: TRBD2
V gene: TRBV7-2
CDR3 protein: CASRDPGLAYEQYF

J gene: TRBJ1-3
D gene: .
V gene: TRBV12-3/TRBV12-4
CDR3 protein: CASSPPGRGNTIYF

J gene: TRBJ2-7
D gene: .
V gene: TRBV5-1
CDR3 protein: CASSLVQDFEQYF